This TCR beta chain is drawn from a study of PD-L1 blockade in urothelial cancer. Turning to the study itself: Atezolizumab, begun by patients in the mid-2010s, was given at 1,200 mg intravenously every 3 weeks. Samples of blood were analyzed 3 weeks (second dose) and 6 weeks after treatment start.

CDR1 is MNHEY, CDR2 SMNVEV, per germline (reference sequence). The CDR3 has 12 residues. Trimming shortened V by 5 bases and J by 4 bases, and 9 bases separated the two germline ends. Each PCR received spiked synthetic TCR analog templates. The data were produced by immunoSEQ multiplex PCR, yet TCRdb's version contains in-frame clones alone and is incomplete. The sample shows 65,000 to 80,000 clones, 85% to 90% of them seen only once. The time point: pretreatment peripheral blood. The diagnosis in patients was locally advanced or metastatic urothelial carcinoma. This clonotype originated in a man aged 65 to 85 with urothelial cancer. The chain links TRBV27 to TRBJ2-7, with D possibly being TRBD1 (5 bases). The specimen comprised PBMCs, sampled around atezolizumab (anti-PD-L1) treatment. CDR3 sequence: CASSVDSYEQYF. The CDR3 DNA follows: TGTGCCAGCAGTGTCGACAGTTACGAGCAGTACTTC.